This passage covers 23 T cell receptor beta chains from one sample sequenced in a study of Graves' ophthalmopathy and Graves' hyperthyroidism (dated by TCRdb to about 2018). The sequencer was an Illumina HiSeq 2000. TCR beta CDR3 regions were amplified from RNA transcripts for repertoire sequencing. The first round was an RT-PCR using HTBI primers with the Qiagen OneStep RT-PCR kit, and this first round was followed by a second-round multiplex PCR, then size selection and purification. The public reads were run again by TCRdb, first through fastp at Q25 and then through MiXCR, and only productive beta chains were kept. Each entry is one CDR3 protein sequence, shown with its most common DNA and genes. The sample profile shows a few hundred thousand distinct CDR3 sequences; around a sixth of them were found once. Over 9% of the sample rests with the top ten. Sequences were obtained from peripheral blood. The source of these receptors is an adult man with Graves' ophthalmopathy.

V is TRBV7-8 and J is TRBJ2-5, with unresolved D. The CDR3 runs 11 residues. Trimming pared 6 bases from V and 7 bases from J, leaving 9 bases between. Germline-derived CDR1 and CDR2 are SGHVS and FQNEAQ. This CDR3 reads CASSLTGTQYF. Written as DNA, the CDR3 is TGTGCCAGCAGTTTGACGGGGACCCAGTACTTC.

This clonotype occurred many times. V and J are TRBV3-1 and TRBJ2-7; D call uncertain. Germline V lookup: CDR1 LGHDT, CDR2 YNNKEL (reference sequence). The CDR3 has 12 residues. The V and J ends lost 4 bases and 6 bases respectively, with 10 bases between them. The CDR3 nucleotides are TGTGCCAGCAGCCCTTACGTGGGCGAGCAGTACTTC. It codes for CASSPYVGEQYF.

J is TRBJ1-2 and V is TRBV6-1; D might be TRBD1 (6 bases). V dropped 6 bases and J dropped 1 base, with 9 bases sitting between them. CDR1 and CDR2 from the germline V gene are MNHNS and SASEGT. This CDR3 has 13 amino acids. In DNA, the CDR3 is TGTGCCAGCAGCAACAGGGTTAACTATGGCTACACCTTC. It translates to CASSNRVNYGYTF.

In its sample, this clonotype was seen many times. This chain uses TRBV16 with TRBJ1-6; a weak D match, TRBD1 (5 bases). The V gene's germline CDR1 is KGHSY and CDR2 FQNENV. The CDR3 runs 14 residues. The V end was cut by 0 bases, the J end by 9 bases, with 9 bases between. The CDR3 is CASSQSGVGSPLHF. The CDR3 coding sequence is TGTGCCAGCAGCCAATCAGGGGTAGGTTCACCCCTCCACTTT. The full variable domain, rest sourced from reference TRBV16 and TRBJ1-6, is GEEVAQTPKHLVRGEGQKAKLYCAPIKGHSYVFWYQQVLKNEFKFLISFQNENVFDETGMPKERFSAKCLPNSPCSLEIQATKLEDSAVYFCASSQSGVGSPLHFGNGTRLTVT.

The chain has TRBV25-1 and TRBJ2-7; D unclear. Trimming cost V 5 bases and J 3 bases, with 11 bases left between them. The CDR3 runs to 13 residues. CDR1 is MGHDK, CDR2 SYGVNS, per germline. For the CDR3, the DNA is TGTGCCAGCAGTTTTGGGCTAGACTACGAGCAGTACTTC. Its translation: CASSFGLDYEQYF.

Points on this clonotype: One junction end does not reproduce the germline sequence, and a read error may be involved. V usage is TRBV6-1 and J usage is TRBJ1-2, with unresolved D. The CDR3 is made up of 15 amino acids. The V gene's germline CDR1 is MNHNS and CDR2 SASEGT. CDR3 sequence: CASSELLSPAYGYIF. The CDR3 DNA follows: TGTGCCAGCAGTGAACTTCTCTCCCCCGCCTATGGCTACATCTTC.

This clonotype appeared many times. The V call is TRBV20-1, the J call TRBJ1-2; tentative D call: TRBD1 (6 bases). The germline gives CDR1 DFQATT, CDR2 SNEGSKA (reference sequence). Trimming removed 0 bases from V and 4 bases from J, with 9 bases in between. The CDR3 length is 13 residues. In nucleotides, the CDR3 is TGCAGTGCTAGAGATACAGGGACCTATGGCTACACCTTC. Its protein is CSARDTGTYGYTF.

This clonotype has at least ten counts. The chain is built from TRBV30 and TRBJ2-5; possibly TRBD2 for D (5 bases). V lost 4 bases to trimming and J lost 2 bases, with 8 bases between them. The CDR3 runs to 12 residues. CDR1 and CDR2 from the germline V gene are GTSNPN and SVGIG (reference sequence). The chain's CDR3 is CAWNTGQETQYF. The DNA of the CDR3 is TGTGCCTGGAATACGGGACAAGAGACCCAGTACTTC.

The table lists this clonotype with many counts. The J gene is TRBJ1-2, the V gene TRBV6-2 or TRBV6-3; no clear D gene. Germline-derived CDR1 and CDR2 are MNHEY and SVGEGT. V lost 6 bases, J lost 7 bases, and 15 bases lay in between. This CDR3 spans 13 amino acids. CDR3 amino acids: CASSPGPGIGYTF. The CDR3, as DNA: TGTGCCAGCAGCCCCGGGCCGGGCATTGGCTACACCTTC.

This clonotype was detected only a few times. V is TRBV7-2 and J is TRBJ2-2; 7 positions match TRBD2. The V gene's germline CDR1 is SGHTA and CDR2 FQGNSA. The junction had 4 bases not matched to a gene; V was cut back by 5 bases and J by 4 bases. The CDR3 is 14 amino acids. CDR3 DNA: TGTGCCAGCAGCATGAGCGGGGTCACCGGGGAGCTGTTTTTT. This codes for CASSMSGVTGELFF.

This clonotype was detected only a few times. The rearrangement joins TRBV6-1 to TRBJ1-5; D is unclear. Germline assignment: CDR1 MNHNS and CDR2 SASEGT. V lost 10 bases and J 2 bases, leaving 12 bases between the germline ends. The CDR3 covers 13 residues. CDR3 residues: CATGSRGNQPQHF. The CDR3 DNA sequence: TGTGCCACCGGGAGTAGGGGCAATCAGCCCCAGCATTTT.

This clonotype was counted many times. V is TRBV5-1 and J is TRBJ2-2; TRBD1 is a possible D gene (6 bases). The V gene's germline CDR1 is SGHRS and CDR2 YFSETQ. This CDR3 has 17 amino acids. Trimming removed 3 bases from V and 8 bases from J, with 23 bases in between. The CDR3 protein is CASSSPYNRDTEGELFF. CDR3 DNA sequence: TGCGCCAGCAGCTCCCCGTACAACCGGGACACCGAAGGGGAGCTGTTTTTT.

The chain is built from TRBV6-5 and TRBJ2-5, with TRBD1 as a possible D gene (7 bases). The CDR3 is 17 residues long. The V end was cut by 2 bases, the J end by 5 bases, with 21 bases between. Germline V gene lookup returns CDR1 MNHEY and CDR2 SVGAGI. This CDR3 is CASSYGSIGRGRETQYF. CDR3 DNA sequence: TGTGCCAGCAGTTACGGCTCGATCGGCAGGGGGAGGGAGACCCAGTACTTC.

As DNA, the CDR3 is TGTGCCAGCAGCCCGAGCGGTCAGGGGGCCTTAATTCATTCACCCCTCCACTTT. Its translation is CASSPSGQGALIHSPLHF. The gene calls are TRBV11-2 and TRBJ1-6, with 8 bases matching TRBD1. Trimming took 5 bases from V and 8 from J; bases not matched to a gene: 17. The CDR3 totals 18 residues. Germline CDR1 reads SGHAT; CDR2 reads FQNNGV.

This clonotype was recorded at least ten times. The chain couples TRBV5-6 to TRBJ2-2; 12 bases line up with TRBD2. The CDR3 totals 16 residues. Trimming removed 0 bases from V and 3 bases from J; junction bases left unmatched: 0. Germline CDR1 and CDR2: SGHDT and YYEEEE. The DNA for the CDR3 is TGTGCCAGCAGCTTGGGACTAGCGGGGGACACCGGGGAGCTGTTTTTT. Amino acid sequence: CASSLGLAGDTGELFF. Full variable domain (rest looked up from reference TRBV5-6 and TRBJ2-2): DAGVTQSPTHLIKTRGQQVTLRCSPKSGHDTVSWYQQALGQGPQFIFQYYEEEERQRGNFPDRFSGHQFPNYSSELNVNALLLGDSALYLCASSLGLAGDTGELFFGEGSRLTVL.

This clonotype appeared many times. V gene TRBV12-5 combines with J gene TRBJ2-2; TRBD1 agrees at 7 bases. V lost 0 bases and J lost 4; bases outside the gene matches: 11. The CDR3 extends over 18 amino acids. Per the germline V gene, CDR1 is LGHNT and CDR2 is FRNRAP. CDR3 bases: TGTGCTAGTGGTTTGGTGCCCGGAGCAGGGGGTAGCACCGGGGAGCTGTTTTTT. Protein sequence: CASGLVPGAGGSTGELFF. Based on the CDR3 plus reference TRBV12-5 and TRBJ2-2, the full variable domain is DARVTQTPRHKVTEMGQEVTMRCQPILGHNTVFWYRQTMMQGLELLAYFRNRAPLDDSGMPKDRFSAEMPDATLATLKIQPSEPRDSAVYFCASGLVPGAGGSTGELFFGEGSRLTVL.

The chain combines TRBV3-1 with TRBJ1-2, with 9 bases identical to TRBD1. Germline V gives CDR1 LGHDT, CDR2 YNNKEL (reference sequence). The CDR3 runs 14 residues. Trimming took 4 bases from V and 8 from J; bases not matched to a gene: 8. The CDR3 protein is CASSPDRGATGYTF. The CDR3 bases are TGTGCCAGCAGCCCGGACAGGGGCGCTACCGGCTACACCTTC.

This clonotype has ten or more counts. The V gene is TRBV7-9, the J gene TRBJ1-5; unclear D gene. The CDR3 runs to 13 residues. Trimming shortened V by 2 bases and J by 1 base, and 3 bases separated the two germline ends. Germline lookup yields CDR1 SEHNR and CDR2 FQNEAQ (reference sequence). CDR3 nucleotide sequence: TGTGCCAGCAGCTTAACGAGCAATCAGCCCCAGCATTTT. Its translation is CASSLTSNQPQHF. Full variable domain (missing parts from reference TRBV7-9 and TRBJ1-5): DTGVSQNPRHKITKRGQNVTFRCDPISEHNRLYWYRQTLGQGPEFLTYFQNEAQLEKSRLLSDRFSAERPKGSFSTLEIQRTEQGDSAMYLCASSLTSNQPQHFGDGTRLSIL.

There are many counts of this clonotype. The chain has TRBV6-5 and TRBJ2-4; 8 bases fit TRBD2. J was trimmed by 0 bases and V by 0 bases; bases with no gene match: 4. This CDR3 is built from 17 residues. Germline CDR1 is MNHEY and CDR2 is SVGAGI. The CDR3 loop reads CASSYSLTSVAKNIQYF. For the CDR3, the DNA is TGTGCCAGCAGTTACTCGTTGACTAGCGTAGCCAAAAACATTCAGTACTTC.

This clonotype came up many times. The gene calls are TRBV5-1 and TRBJ2-7; TRBD2 matches at 7 bases. CDR3 length equals 15 residues. In germline, CDR1 is SGHRS, CDR2 YFSETQ. The V segment lost 2 bases and the J segment 0 bases; nucleotides outside the gene matches: 5. CDR3 residues: CASSFSSGSSYEQYF. The DNA of the CDR3 is TGCGCCAGCAGCTTCTCTAGCGGAAGCTCCTACGAGCAGTACTTC.

This clonotype has a count of ten or more. J is TRBJ2-7 and V is TRBV6-5; 8 nucleotides line up with TRBD2. CDR1 and CDR2 from the germline V gene are MNHEY and SVGAGI. Trimming cost V 6 bases and J 4 bases; bases outside gene matches: 5. CDR3 length equals 13 residues. The DNA for the CDR3 is TGTGCCAGCAGGGCGGGGGGTTATTACGAGCAGTACTTC. Encoded protein: CASRAGGYYEQYF.

This clonotype has a count of ten or more. The chain combines TRBV30 with TRBJ1-3, with D possibly TRBD1 on 5 matching bases. The V gene's germline CDR1 is GTSNPN and CDR2 SVGIG (reference sequence). Trimming took 1 base from V and 0 from J, leaving 7 bases between them. This CDR3 is built from 14 residues. The CDR3 DNA reads TGTGCCTGGAGTGAGGGACTCTCTGGAAACACCATATATTTT. It translates to CAWSEGLSGNTIYF.

This clonotype appeared many times. V usage is TRBV6-2 or TRBV6-3 and J usage is TRBJ1-1; TRBD1 aligns across 8 bases. Germline lookup yields CDR1 MNHEY and CDR2 SVGEGT. V gave up 7 bases and J gave up 2 bases; unmatched junction bases: 9. The CDR3 sequence is 15 residues long. Written as DNA, the CDR3 is TGTGCCAGCAATCCCGACAGGGGCCGTAACACTGAAGCTTTCTTT. Amino acids: CASNPDRGRNTEAFF.